The 31 T cell receptor beta chains reported below all come from one sample, sequenced in a study of Graves' ophthalmopathy and Graves' hyperthyroidism. Using RNA transcripts, the TCR beta CDR3 regions were amplified. HTBI primers were used in a first-round RT-PCR, which preceded a second-round multiplex PCR. TCRdb recomputed calls from the multiplex PCR reads with MiXCR, one row per CDR3 protein. The table shows roughly 610,000 distinct CDR3 sequences, with about 20% occurring only once. Sequencing input: peripheral blood. The receptors shown here come from a young woman with stable Graves' hyperthyroidism. Some clones in this sample may be carry-over from other donors' samples.

On this clonotype: The junction does not match germline at one end; this may be a read error. The chain carries TRBV5-8 and TRBJ2-2; D gene uncertain. Germline V gene lookup returns CDR1 SGHTS and CDR2 YDEGEE. The length of the CDR3 is 12 residues. CDR3 protein: CAGSLDGGELFF. The CDR3 DNA follows: TGTGCCGGCAGCTTGGACGGCGGGGAGCTGTTTTTT.

The chain is built from TRBV6-1 and TRBJ2-6; 7 bases line up with TRBD1. The CDR3 is 16 amino acids. From germline, CDR1 is MNHNS and CDR2 SASEGT. Germline trimming cut 1 base from V and 2 bases from J; bases unmatched to any gene: 2. Here the CDR3 reads CASSEDQGAGANVLTF. CDR3 nucleotide sequence: TGTGCCAGCAGTGAAGATCAGGGGGCTGGGGCCAACGTCCTGACTTTC.

This clonotype showed up just a few times. V usage is TRBV12-5 and J usage is TRBJ2-3; D is undetermined. Trimming took off 1 base at V and 5 bases at J, with 7 bases between the two ends. CDR1 LGHNT and CDR2 FRNRAP come from the germline V gene. CDR3 length: 13 amino acids. The CDR3, as DNA: TGTGCTAGTGGTTTGGGGAGCGAAGATACGCAGTATTTT. Translation: CASGLGSEDTQYF.

This clonotype was detected a few times. The gene calls are TRBV3-1 and TRBJ2-2, with D possibly being TRBD2 (5 bases). The ends were cut back, 4 bases at V and 8 bases at J, with 11 bases in the middle. CDR1 is LGHDT, CDR2 YNNKEL, per germline (reference sequence). CDR3 length: 13 amino acids. CDR3 DNA: TGTGCCAGCAGCCTTGGACTCCCGGGGGAGCTGTTTTTT. It yields the protein CASSLGLPGELFF.

This clonotype has ten or more counts. The chain is built from TRBV20-1 and TRBJ2-5; 12 nucleotides agree with TRBD2. The CDR3 extends over 15 amino acids. Losses at the gene ends were 1 base for V and 2 bases for J; bases not matched to a gene: 2. The germline V gene has CDR1 DFQATT and CDR2 SNEGSKA (reference sequence). The CDR3 nucleotides read TGCAGTGCTAGAGGGACTAGCGGGGATCAAGAGACCCAGTACTTC. Protein sequence: CSARGTSGDQETQYF.

Remarks on this clonotype: The junction shows a germline mismatch at one end, possibly a read error. The V and J genes are TRBV12-3 or TRBV12-4 and TRBJ1-6; 9 positions agree with TRBD1. This CDR3 spans 14 amino acids. The CDR3 DNA reads as TGTGCCAGCGGCCAGGACAGGGGAGTCTCACACCTCCACTTT. Its translation is CASGQDRGVSHLHF.

The V call is TRBV29-1, the J call TRBJ1-2, with TRBD1 matching over 7 bases. Germline V CDR1 and CDR2: SQVTM, ANQGSEA. The CDR3 length is 13 residues. Losses at the gene ends were 7 bases for V and 3 bases for J; bases not matched to a gene: 8. The DNA of the CDR3 is TGCAGCGCTCAACAGGGGACGTACTATGGCTACACCTTC. Its translation is CSAQQGTYYGYTF.

This clonotype was seen ten or more times. This chain links TRBV6-2 or TRBV6-3 with TRBJ2-4, with TRBD2 matching over 9 bases. CDR3 length equals 14 residues. Losses at the gene ends were 7 bases for V and 0 bases for J; bases not matched to a gene: 1. The germline gives CDR1 MNHEY, CDR2 SVGEGT. The DNA for the CDR3 is TGTGCCAGCACTAGCGGGGTAGCCAAAAACATTCAGTACTTC. As protein: CASTSGVAKNIQYF.

This clonotype was found a few times. An end of the junction differs from the germline gene, which may be a read error. The chain links TRBV28 to TRBJ2-4; D ambiguous. The CDR3 runs to 13 residues. Germline assignment: CDR1 MDHEN and CDR2 SYDVKM. The CDR3, as DNA: TGTGCCAGCAAGCTCTTTTCCAAAAACATTAAGTACTTC. This codes for CASKLFSKNIKYF.

This clonotype was found many times. V and J are TRBV10-3 and TRBJ1-2; D not resolved. The CDR3 consists of 13 residues. V was pared by 0 bases and J by 8 bases, with 10 bases between. Germline values: CDR1 ENHRY, CDR2 SYGVKD. This CDR3 reads CAISESFSDGYTF. The CDR3 nucleotides read TGTGCCATCAGTGAGTCGTTCTCGGACGGCTACACCTTC.

This clonotype has at least ten counts. The rearrangement joins TRBV28 to TRBJ2-7, with D possibly matching TRBD1 (7 bases). Germline values: CDR1 MDHEN, CDR2 SYDVKM. The V and J ends lost 5 bases and 3 bases respectively, with 20 bases between them. The CDR3 extends over 16 amino acids. The CDR3 DNA sequence: TGTGCCAGCAGTGCACCCGCGGGACAGAATATCTACGAGCAGTACTTC. It is translated as CASSAPAGQNIYEQYF.

The chain links TRBV3-1 to TRBJ2-5; 11 nucleotides line up with TRBD2. V gave up 4 bases and J gave up 1 base; unmatched junction bases: 11. Germline-derived CDR1 and CDR2 are LGHDT and YNNKEL (reference sequence). CDR3 length: 18 residues. Here the CDR3 reads CASSPRGLAGGRQETQYF. The CDR3 DNA reads as TGTGCCAGCAGCCCCCGCGGCCTAGCGGGGGGCCGCCAAGAGACCCAGTACTTC.

There are many counts of this clonotype. The CDR3 DNA follows: TGTGCCAGCTCACCCCTAGGTGGAGGAAGCAATCAGCCCCAGCATTTT. Protein product: CASSPLGGGSNQPQHF. The chain recombines TRBV18 with TRBJ1-5; D is unclear. The CDR3 contains 16 residues. Deletions cut 3 bases from V and 1 base from J, with 13 bases between. CDR1 KGHSH and CDR2 LQKENI come from the germline V gene.

V gene TRBV24-1 combines with J gene TRBJ1-1; 12 nucleotides align to TRBD1. The V segment lost 4 bases and the J segment 5 bases; nucleotides outside the gene matches: 7. The germline V gene encodes CDR1 KGHDR and CDR2 SFDVKD. The CDR3 spans 16 residues. The CDR3 region has the DNA TGTGCCACCAGTGAGCCGGGACAGGGGGCGCGAACTGAAGCTTTCTTT. Its protein product is CATSEPGQGARTEAFF.

The CDR3 loop is CASSQVGAGETQYF. DNA for the CDR3: TGTGCCAGCAGTCAGGTTGGGGCAGGGGAGACCCAGTACTTC. This chain connects TRBV12-3 or TRBV12-4 to TRBJ2-5, with a weak D call TRBD1 (5 bases). This CDR3 has 14 amino acids. The V and J ends lost 5 bases and 5 bases respectively, with 15 bases between them.

Many counts were recorded for this clonotype. The V and J genes are TRBV19 and TRBJ1-1; D not resolved. The germline V and J ends were trimmed by 5 bases and 5 bases, with 18 bases remaining between them. The CDR3 length is 15 residues. Germline CDR1 is LNHDA and CDR2 is SQIVND (reference sequence). CDR3 DNA sequence: TGTGCCAGTAGTGACTGGAACTCCCCGAGGACTGAAGCTTTCTTT. Encoded protein: CASSDWNSPRTEAFF.

The chain has TRBV29-1 and TRBJ2-7; D could derive from TRBD1 or TRBD2 (7 bases each). The V and J ends lost 5 bases and 0 bases respectively, with 11 bases between them. From germline, CDR1 is SQVTM and CDR2 ANQGSEA. The CDR3 extends over 13 amino acids. CDR3 coding DNA: TGCAGCGTTCGGGGGGACAGCTCCTACGAGCAGTACTTC. Translated, it gives CSVRGDSSYEQYF.

Turning to this clonotype: This may be a read error: a much more frequent sequence differs by one nucleotide. This is likely a read error, given that the CDR3 carries no conserved phenylalanine or tryptophan at its end. J is TRBJ1-5 and V is TRBV6-1, with TRBD1 as a possible D gene (6 bases). V lost 6 bases, J lost 0 bases, and 15 bases lay in between. The CDR3 runs to 16 residues. CDR1 is MNHNS, CDR2 SASEGT, per germline. CDR3 in DNA: TGTGCCAGCAGGAAAAAGGGGGTTTATAGCAATCAGCCCCAGCATTTG. Its translation is CASRKKGVYSNQPQHL.

The V and J genes are TRBV4-1 and TRBJ1-3, with a weak D call TRBD1 (6 bases). The CDR3 is 17 residues long. Trimming shortened V by 1 base and J by 0 bases, and 13 bases separated the two germline ends. Germline V gives CDR1 MGHRA, CDR2 YSYEKL. The CDR3 loop reads CASSQAPGQYSGNTIYF. The CDR3 region has the DNA TGCGCCAGCAGCCAAGCCCCCGGACAGTACTCTGGAAACACCATATATTTT.

This clonotype has at least ten counts. J is TRBJ2-7 and V is TRBV6-1; 10 nucleotides match TRBD2. CDR1 and CDR2 from the germline V gene are MNHNS and SASEGT. CDR3 size: 15 residues. The V gene end was trimmed by 5 bases and the J gene end by 6 bases; junction bases not matched to a gene: 10. CDR3 bases: TGTGCCAGCAGTAGCCCTAGCGGGAGTTCGGCCGAGCAGTACTTC. It yields the protein CASSSPSGSSAEQYF.

This clonotype has a count of ten or more. The junction departs from germline at one end; a sequencing error may be responsible. The chain employs TRBV6-1 and TRBJ1-5; a possible D gene is TRBD1 (6 bases). The germline gives CDR1 MNHNS, CDR2 SASEGT. This CDR3 has 14 amino acids. CDR3 amino acids: CVSSRIRGDQPQHF. CDR3 nucleotides: TGTGTCAGCAGTAGGATCAGGGGTGATCAGCCCCAGCATTTT.

This clonotype was detected a few times. V and J are TRBV5-1 and TRBJ2-1; 7 bases agree with TRBD2. The CDR3 loop spans 14 amino acids. Germline V gene lookup returns CDR1 SGHRS and CDR2 YFSETQ. Trimming took 8 bases from V and 4 from J; bases not matched to a gene: 9. In DNA form, the CDR3 reads TGCGCCAGTAAAGCGGGAATGGGTTACAATGAGCAGTTCTTC. Translating gives CASKAGMGYNEQFF.

As regards this clonotype: Germline is not matched at one junction end, which may reflect a read error. This sequence joins TRBV27 and TRBJ2-7; 10 bases align to TRBD1. Germline assignment: CDR1 MNHEY and CDR2 SMNVEV (reference sequence). The CDR3 is 15 residues long. The CDR3 DNA sequence: TGTGCCAGCAGAGATCCCGGGACAGGGGACCAGTGGTGGTGCTTC. Its translation: CASRDPGTGDQWWCF.

This clonotype has at least ten counts. The V gene is TRBV12-3 or TRBV12-4, the J gene TRBJ1-1; D remains unclear. The ends were cut back, 1 base at V and 5 bases at J, with 8 bases in the middle. The CDR3 loop spans 13 amino acids. The chain's CDR3 is CASSLGPGTEAFF. In DNA form, the CDR3 reads TGTGCCAGCAGTTTAGGCCCGGGGACTGAAGCTTTCTTT.

The rearrangement uses TRBV27 and TRBJ2-7; TRBD1 matches 8 bases. Germline CDR1 reads MNHEY; CDR2 reads SMNVEV (reference sequence). The CDR3 contains 14 residues. J lost 1 base, V lost 5 bases, and 4 bases had no gene match. The CDR3 is CASSRTGPSYEQYF. DNA for the CDR3: TGTGCCAGCAGTAGGACAGGGCCATCCTACGAGCAGTACTTC.

Note on this clonotype: The junction and the germline gene differ at one end; a read error may be behind it. J is TRBJ2-4 and V is TRBV6-2 or TRBV6-3; no firm D call. Germline V gives CDR1 MNHEY, CDR2 SVGEGT. The CDR3 runs to 11 residues. CDR3 amino acids: CASSYVSIKYF. The DNA of the CDR3 is TGTGCCAGCAGTTACGTGTCCATTAAGTACTTC.

This clonotype was seen ten or more times. The rearrangement links TRBV28 to TRBJ2-7; weak D call: TRBD2 (5 bases). This CDR3 has 16 amino acids. V lost 0 bases and J lost 0, with 12 bases in between. Germline V lookup: CDR1 MDHEN, CDR2 SYDVKM. The CDR3 sequence: CASSLCAERTSYEQYF. The CDR3 DNA follows: TGTGCCAGCAGTTTATGCGCCGAGCGGACCTCCTACGAGCAGTACTTC.

The chain carries TRBV5-1 and TRBJ2-2; tentatively, D is TRBD2 (5 bases). V lost 4 bases and J lost 5, with 12 bases in between. Germline V gene sequence: CDR1 SGHRS, CDR2 YFSETQ. The CDR3 is made up of 14 amino acids. DNA of the CDR3: TGCGCCAGCAGCGTATACACGGGGACCGGGGAGCTGTTTTTT. Translation gives CASSVYTGTGELFF.

J is TRBJ2-2 and V is TRBV6-1, with TRBD1 as a possible D gene (6 bases). The germline V gene has CDR1 MNHNS and CDR2 SASEGT. V lost 6 bases and J 2 bases, leaving 16 bases between the germline ends. CDR3 size: 16 residues. The CDR3 region is CASSTSWTANTGELFF. The DNA for the CDR3 is TGTGCCAGCAGCACGAGCTGGACAGCCAACACCGGGGAGCTGTTTTTT.

The V gene is TRBV5-1, the J gene TRBJ2-7; maybe TRBD1 (5 bases). V was cut by 7 bases and J by 7 bases, with 18 bases left in between. CDR3 size: 13 residues. Germline values: CDR1 SGHRS, CDR2 YFSETQ. CDR3 sequence: CASRDSTNREQYF. CDR3 nucleotide sequence: TGCGCCAGCCGAGACAGCACAAACAGGGAGCAGTACTTC.

The chain carries TRBV11-1 and TRBJ2-2, with 8 bases lining up with TRBD1. The ends lost 1 base at V and 4 bases at J; junction bases unmatched: 11. The CDR3 has 18 amino acids. Germline loops: CDR1 SGHAT, CDR2 FQDESV (reference sequence). The CDR3 DNA follows: TGTGCCAGCAGCTTAGACCAGCTTTCGGACAGGGCCACCGGGGAGCTGTTTTTT. As protein: CASSLDQLSDRATGELFF.